These 14 T cell receptor beta chains were all obtained from the same sample, sequenced in a study of regulatory T cells in long-lasting Graves disease. Documented time point: newly diagnosed GD, antithyroid drugs for less than 3 months. After RNA was extracted from PBMCs, the TCR library was made from it. Arm-PCR of CDR3 regions and iRepertoire HTBI primers were used to build TCR beta libraries. Each CDR3 protein is one row after TCRdb ran MiXCR on the multiplex PCR reads. Of 360,000 or so distinct CDR3 sequences detected, roughly 12% appear once; the ten largest clones hold approximately 19%. These same data were also listed under a study on T cells in Graves' hyperthyroidism and ophthalmopathy.

Source: peripheral blood mononuclear cells (PBMCs), taken at new diagnosis, from a patient treated with antithyroid drugs. These receptors all come from a young woman with Graves disease.

V usage is TRBV29-1 and J usage is TRBJ2-1; TRBD2 aligns across 7 bases. Germline V gives CDR1 SQVTM, CDR2 ANQGSEA. The CDR3 spans 11 residues. The junction had 2 bases not matched to a gene; V was cut back by 3 bases and J by 9 bases. CDR3 in amino acids: CSVEGEGEQFF. CDR3 DNA sequence: TGCAGCGTTGAGGGGGAGGGTGAGCAGTTCTTC.

This clonotype showed up many times. This chain uses TRBV11-2 with TRBJ2-1; D ambiguous. The CDR3 spans 12 residues. With 3 bases removed from V and 9 bases from J, the gap between germline ends came to 9 bases. Germline-derived CDR1 and CDR2 are SGHAT and FQNNGV. This CDR3 reads CASSFAMGEQFF. The CDR3 DNA reads as TGTGCCAGCAGCTTTGCCATGGGTGAGCAGTTCTTC. Complete variable domain (other parts from reference TRBV11-2 and TRBJ2-1): EAGVAQSPRYKIIEKRQSVAFWCNPISGHATLYWYQQILGQGPKLLIQFQNNGVVDDSQLPKDRFSAERLKGVDSTLKIQPAKLEDSAVYLCASSFAMGEQFFGPGTRLTVL.

This clonotype was seen repeatedly, ten times or more. V usage is TRBV19 and J usage is TRBJ1-5; the D is unclear. CDR3 length: 14 amino acids. The V gene lost 5 bases and the J gene lost 4 bases, with 12 bases spanning the gap. CDR1 and CDR2 (germline): LNHDA, SQIVND (reference sequence). CDR3: CASSPLGPNQPQHF. The CDR3 nucleotides are TGTGCCAGTAGTCCACTGGGTCCTAATCAGCCCCAGCATTTT. Using reference TRBV19 and TRBJ1-5 for the parts outside the CDR3, the full variable domain is DGGITQSPKYLFRKEGQNVTLSCEQNLNHDAMYWYRQDPGQGLRLIYYSQIVNDFQKGDIAEGYSVSREKKESFPLTVTSAQKNPTAFYLCASSPLGPNQPQHFGDGTRLSIL.

This clonotype was seen ten or more times. The rearrangement joins TRBV20-1 to TRBJ2-1; D not certain. The CDR3 totals 11 residues. Trimming stripped 6 bases from V and 12 bases from J, with 15 bases between. Germline lookup yields CDR1 DFQATT and CDR2 SNEGSKA (reference sequence). The CDR3 is CSAAAGLAQFF. The CDR3 DNA reads TGCAGTGCCGCAGCCGGGCTCGCGCAGTTCTTC.

There are many counts of this clonotype. CDR3 nucleotide sequence: TGTGCCAGCAGTCTCGCGCGGAGACCCTACAATGAGCAGTTCTTC. It codes for CASSLARRPYNEQFF. The chain has TRBV28 and TRBJ2-1; D ambiguous. Trimming removed 5 bases at V and 2 bases at J, with 13 bases between. There are 15 residues in the CDR3. Per the germline V gene, CDR1 is MDHEN and CDR2 is SYDVKM.

In this sample, this clonotype turned up many times. The V gene is TRBV27, the J gene TRBJ1-1; the match to TRBD1 covers 10 bases. The V gene end was trimmed by 4 bases and the J gene end by 5 bases; junction bases not matched to a gene: 7. CDR3 size: 15 residues. Germline V CDR1 and CDR2: MNHEY, SMNVEV (reference sequence). The CDR3 bases are TGTGCCAGCAGTTCCCTGACAGGGGGCAGGACTGAAGCTTTCTTT. Amino acids: CASSSLTGGRTEAFF.

Many counts were recorded for this clonotype. This chain uses TRBV5-1 with TRBJ1-5, with 9 nucleotides matching TRBD1. The CDR3 contains 15 residues. After removal of 4 bases from V and 5 bases from J, the junction contained 7 bases not matched to a gene. Germline V CDR1 and CDR2: SGHRS, YFSETQ. CDR3 loop: CASSGGTGLDQPQHF. CDR3 sequence (DNA): TGCGCCAGCAGCGGCGGGACAGGGCTCGATCAGCCCCAGCATTTT.

This clonotype occurred many times. J is TRBJ2-3 and V is TRBV20-1; 9 bases agree with TRBD1. This CDR3 comprises 14 residues. Germline V CDR1 and CDR2: DFQATT, SNEGSKA (reference sequence). V trimming: 3 bases; J trimming: 2 bases; junction bases outside the gene matches: 3. The CDR3 spells CSASGTGNTDTQYF. In DNA, the CDR3 is TGCAGTGCTAGCGGGACAGGGAACACAGATACGCAGTATTTT.

This clonotype has a count of ten or more. The chain recombines TRBV10-3 with TRBJ2-1; D is uncertain. The CDR3 is made up of 13 amino acids. The germline CDR1 and CDR2 sequences are ENHRY and SYGVKD. With 4 bases removed from V and 6 bases from J, the gap between germline ends came to 10 bases. The CDR3 is CAISGPYVNEQFF. Here the CDR3 DNA reads TGTGCCATCAGTGGGCCTTATGTCAATGAGCAGTTCTTC.

This clonotype was observed many times. J is TRBJ2-5 and V is TRBV7-9, with D possibly TRBD1 on 5 matching bases. Trimming took 2 bases from V and 5 from J, leaving 12 bases between them. The CDR3 spans 14 residues. CDR1 SEHNR and CDR2 FQNEAQ come from the germline V gene (reference sequence). CDR3 sequence: CASSLSQGLETQYF. In DNA, the CDR3 is TGTGCCAGCAGCTTATCCCAGGGATTGGAGACCCAGTACTTC.

This clonotype occurred many times. The V call is TRBV18, the J call TRBJ1-4; TRBD1 matches at 8 bases. V lost 4 bases, J lost 5 bases, and 0 bases stayed unmatched. In germline, CDR1 is KGHSH, CDR2 LQKENI. The CDR3 is 13 residues long. CDR3 amino acids: CASSRQGNEKLFF. The CDR3 region has the DNA TGTGCCAGCTCACGACAGGGGAATGAAAAACTGTTTTTT.

This clonotype was counted at least ten times. The chain employs TRBV10-1 and TRBJ2-7; perhaps D is TRBD1 or TRBD2 (5 bases each). CDR3 length: 16 residues. Germline V gene data show CDR1 as WNHNN and CDR2 as SYGVQD (reference sequence). V gave up 0 bases and J gave up 2 bases, with 14 bases separating them. CDR3 coding DNA: TGCGCCAGCAGTGAGTCGAGCAGCCGGGACCCCTACGAGCAGTACTTC. Its translation is CASSESSSRDPYEQYF.

This clonotype was observed many times. The chain links TRBV6-1 to TRBJ1-2; D is unresolved. The CDR3 length is 12 residues. V lost 2 bases and J 4 bases, leaving 5 bases between the germline ends. The germline V gene encodes CDR1 MNHNS and CDR2 SASEGT. CDR3: CASSELSYGYTF. The CDR3 nucleotides read TGTGCCAGCAGTGAATTGTCCTATGGCTACACCTTC.

This clonotype was observed at least ten times. V gene TRBV18 combines with J gene TRBJ1-5; D is perhaps TRBD1 (5 bases). The CDR3 runs 14 residues. V was cut by 4 bases and J by 7 bases, with 14 bases left in between. Germline V lookup: CDR1 KGHSH, CDR2 LQKENI. DNA for the CDR3: TGTGCCAGCTCACGATGGTCGGGGCAGCAGCCCCAGCATTTT. It codes for CASSRWSGQQPQHF.